What follows are 2 T cell receptor beta chains derived from one specimen sequenced in a study of tumor-infiltrating lymphocytes in primary liver carcinoma. Unsorted whole blood supplied the RNA, and germline DNA was extracted too. With a constant-region primer, TCR beta cDNA was made from approximately 450 ng of total RNA. Nested multiplex PCR, run for three rounds with slightly modified ARM-PCR, yielded TCR beta libraries. Rounds one and two of PCR, each of roughly 10 cycles, were primed with TRBV1-TRBV30 forward primers and a C-beta reverse primer. TCRdb reprocessed the multiplex PCR reads with MiXCR, giving one entry per CDR3 protein. The sample lists around 170,000 distinct CDR3 sequences, 60% seen once, with 70% to 80% in the top ten. Sequencing input: peripheral blood. These receptors originate from a middle-aged man with primary liver carcinoma and hepatitis B virus infection.

This clonotype was seen a handful of times. J is TRBJ2-7 and V is TRBV6-1, with 7 positions matching TRBD1. V shed 6 bases, J shed 3 bases, and the junction held 8 bases outside the gene matches. The CDR3 is 14 residues long. CDR1 and CDR2 from the germline V gene are MNHNS and SASEGT. CDR3 in DNA: TGTGCCAGCAGCGATCTTCGACAGGGCTACGAGCAGTACTTC. Its protein product is CASSDLRQGYEQYF.

The chain couples TRBV6-1 to TRBJ2-1; 10 bases are a match to TRBD1. The germline V gene has CDR1 MNHNS and CDR2 SASEGT. The CDR3 runs to 15 residues. V lost 6 bases, J lost 7 bases, and 9 bases stayed unmatched. CDR3 nucleotides: TGTGCCAGCAGCGCTGGCCGACAGGGGGCAAATGAGCAGTTCTTC. Translation gives CASSAGRQGANEQFF.